The next 28 T cell receptor beta chains were all read from a single sample in a study of T cell changes during pregnancy in multiple sclerosis. TCRdb's copy holds only in-frame clones and misses some; the assay was immunoSEQ multiplex PCR. The table has about 93,000 clones, approximately 92% seen once. Source: peripheral blood, taken after pregnancy. The receptor set was obtained from a female donor with multiple sclerosis, enrolled in a pregnancy study.

The chain recombines TRBV4-2 with TRBJ2-7, with 8 bases that match TRBD2. V was pared by 4 bases and J by 5 bases, with 7 bases of the junction left unmatched. This CDR3 spans 14 amino acids. Germline CDR1 and CDR2: LGHNA and YNFKEQ. CDR3 sequence: CASSPPAGADEQYF. As DNA, the CDR3 is TGTGCCAGCAGCCCCCCAGCGGGAGCGGACGAGCAGTACTTC.

V is TRBV29-1 and J is TRBJ1-4; 7 bases map to TRBD1. This CDR3 comprises 17 residues. The V and J ends lost 6 bases and 1 base, in that order; junction bases with no gene match: 14. From germline, CDR1 is SQVTM and CDR2 ANQGSEA. The CDR3 loop is CSVRGARGSETNEKLFF. For the CDR3, the DNA is TGCAGCGTCAGGGGGGCCAGGGGAAGCGAAACTAATGAAAAACTGTTTTTT.

This rearrangement joins TRBV30 to TRBJ1-5; 7 positions match TRBD1. The length of the CDR3 is 15 residues. Looked up from germline, CDR1 is GTSNPN and CDR2 is SVGIG (reference sequence). V trimming: 4 bases; J trimming: 0 bases; junction bases outside the gene matches: 6. The CDR3 DNA reads as TGTGCCTGGAATTCACAGGGGACTAGCAATCAGCCCCAGCATTTT. Translating it yields CAWNSQGTSNQPQHF.

The V gene is TRBV6-6, the J gene TRBJ2-7, with TRBD2 matching 8 bases. The CDR3 sequence is 15 residues long. J was trimmed by 2 bases and V by 4 bases; bases with no gene match: 7. Germline V gene lookup returns CDR1 MNHNY and CDR2 SVGAGI (reference sequence). The DNA for the CDR3 is TGTGCCAGCAGTTTGGGAAGCGGGAGCACCTACGAGCAGTACTTC. Protein: CASSLGSGSTYEQYF.

The chain recombines TRBV6-5 with TRBJ1-2; unclear D gene. V lost 4 bases, J lost 8 bases, and 14 bases lay in between. Germline-derived CDR1 and CDR2 are MNHEY and SVGAGI. The CDR3 covers 13 residues. CDR3 nucleotide sequence: TGTGCCAGCAGTTCGACCCCATACGGGGGCTACACCTTC. This translates into CASSSTPYGGYTF.

This clone occurred once. The chain is built from TRBV7-9 and TRBJ2-3, with 10 bases aligning to TRBD2. The CDR3 is 15 residues long. The V segment lost 5 bases and the J segment 2 bases; nucleotides outside the gene matches: 4. Germline CDR1 reads SEHNR; CDR2 reads FQNEAQ (reference sequence). The CDR3 loop reads CASSKTSGFTDTQYF. The CDR3 DNA sequence: TGTGCCAGCAGCAAGACTAGCGGGTTCACAGATACGCAGTATTTT.

The chain carries TRBV29-1 and TRBJ2-5; 11 bases align to TRBD2. This CDR3 has 14 amino acids. Germline V gene data show CDR1 as SQVTM and CDR2 as ANQGSEA. J gave up 7 bases and V 1 base, and 5 bases lay outside the gene matches. The CDR3 here is CSVEVLAGDRTQYF. CDR3 coding DNA: TGCAGCGTTGAAGTACTAGCGGGAGACCGGACCCAGTACTTC.

The chain uses TRBV7-9 and TRBJ2-7; possible D gene TRBD2, 5 bases. V shed 1 base and J shed 4 bases, with 11 bases lying between them. Per the germline V gene, CDR1 is SEHNR and CDR2 is FQNEAQ (reference sequence). This CDR3 contains 14 residues. DNA of the CDR3: TGTGCCAGCAGCTTAGATCCGGGGTGGTACGAGCAGTACTTC. Translating gives CASSLDPGWYEQYF.

The chain carries TRBV7-9 and TRBJ2-4, with D possibly matching TRBD2 (6 bases). V was pared by 5 bases and J by 7 bases, with 15 bases between. The length of the CDR3 is 14 residues. The germline CDR1 and CDR2 sequences are SEHNR and FQNEAQ (reference sequence). The CDR3 region is CASSRSGDKNIQYF. As DNA, the CDR3 is TGTGCCAGCAGCCGATCGGGAGACAAGAACATTCAGTACTTC.

CDR3 sequence (DNA): TGTGCCAGCTCACCGAGGACAGAACTTTCTGGAAACACCATATATTTT. Protein sequence: CASSPRTELSGNTIYF. V usage is TRBV18 and J usage is TRBJ1-3; a possible D gene is TRBD1 (6 bases). CDR1 and CDR2 from the germline V gene are KGHSH and LQKENI. Trimming shortened V by 3 bases and J by 1 base, and 13 bases separated the two germline ends. This CDR3 comprises 16 residues.

This clone was recorded once. The rearrangement joins TRBV25-1 to TRBJ2-3, with TRBD1 identical over 10 bases. The CDR3 spans 17 residues. V shed 0 bases, J shed 3 bases, and the junction held 6 bases outside the gene matches. Germline loops: CDR1 MGHDK, CDR2 SYGVNS. Here the CDR3 DNA reads TGTGCCAGCAGTGAATATCGGACAGGGGGTCGAACAGATACGCAGTATTTT. Amino acid sequence: CASSEYRTGGRTDTQYF.

The chain is built from TRBV5-1 and TRBJ1-1; tentative D call: TRBD1 (6 bases). CDR3 length: 14 residues. CDR1 and CDR2 from the germline V gene are SGHRS and YFSETQ. Trimming took off 3 bases at V and 6 bases at J, with 15 bases between the two ends. The CDR3 sequence: CASSSWAGVPEAFF. In nucleotides, the CDR3 is TGCGCCAGCAGCTCCTGGGCAGGGGTGCCTGAAGCTTTCTTT.

The chain has TRBV27 and TRBJ2-5; TRBD1 aligns across 8 bases. Germline V gives CDR1 MNHEY, CDR2 SMNVEV (reference sequence). This CDR3 contains 15 residues. After removal of 4 bases from V and 5 bases from J, the junction contained 9 bases not matched to a gene. The CDR3 sequence is CASSSPPGGFETQYF. DNA of the CDR3: TGTGCCAGCAGTTCACCCCCAGGGGGCTTTGAGACCCAGTACTTC.

This CDR3 is CASSLTGPGTYEQYF. CDR3 nucleotide sequence: TGTGCCAGCAGCCTGACAGGGCCCGGGACCTACGAGCAGTACTTC. The rearrangement links TRBV5-5 to TRBJ2-7, with 7 bases matching TRBD1. J was trimmed by 2 bases and V by 4 bases; bases with no gene match: 9. The CDR3 contains 15 residues. Germline V gives CDR1 SGHKS, CDR2 YYEKEE (reference sequence).

The J gene is TRBJ1-2, the V gene TRBV5-1; D is unresolved. With 0 bases removed from V and 4 bases from J, the gap between germline ends came to 16 bases. The CDR3 is 16 amino acids. Germline V CDR1 and CDR2: SGHRS, YFSETQ. The CDR3 sequence: CASSLVSQTMLYGYTF. The CDR3 region has the DNA TGCGCCAGCAGCTTGGTTTCGCAGACAATGCTCTATGGCTACACCTTC. The entire variable domain, with the rest obtained from reference TRBV5-1 and TRBJ1-2, is as follows: KAGVTQTPRYLIKTRGQQVTLSCSPISGHRSVSWYQQTPGQGLQFLFEYFSETQRNKGNFPGRFSGRQFSNSRSEMNVSTLELGDSALYLCASSLVSQTMLYGYTFGSGTRLTVV.

The V and J genes are TRBV5-1 and TRBJ1-2; 7 nucleotides align to TRBD1. The CDR3 totals 15 residues. The J segment lost 4 bases and the V segment lost 4 bases, leaving 10 bases of the junction unmatched. CDR1 is SGHRS and CDR2 is YFSETQ in the germline V gene. CDR3 region: CASSKGQEILYGYTF. The CDR3 coding sequence is TGCGCCAGCAGCAAAGGACAGGAAATACTCTATGGCTACACCTTC.

The J gene is TRBJ2-7, the V gene TRBV29-1, with 9 nucleotides matching TRBD2. This CDR3 has 14 residues. The J segment lost 6 bases and the V segment lost 2 bases, leaving 8 bases of the junction unmatched. Germline V gene lookup returns CDR1 SQVTM and CDR2 ANQGSEA. In DNA, the CDR3 is TGCAGCGTTGAATCCTCTGGGACTAGCTTCGAGCAGTACTTC. The encoded protein is CSVESSGTSFEQYF.

This chain links TRBV29-1 with TRBJ1-5, with D perhaps TRBD1 (5 bases). There are 14 residues in the CDR3. Trimming removed 3 bases at V and 2 bases at J, with 11 bases between. CDR1 is SQVTM, CDR2 ANQGSEA, per germline. CDR3 amino acids: CSVDPGGGNQPQHF. The CDR3 nucleotides read TGCAGCGTTGATCCGGGGGGTGGCAATCAGCCCCAGCATTTT. Filled out from reference TRBV29-1 and TRBJ1-5, the complete variable domain reads SAVISQKPSRDICQRGTSLTIQCQVDSQVTMMFWYRQQPGQSLTLIATANQGSEATYESGFVIDKFPISRPNLTFSTLTVSNMSPEDSSIYLCSVDPGGGNQPQHFGDGTRLSIL.

The J gene is TRBJ1-1, the V gene TRBV5-1; TRBD1 might be the D (6 bases). The CDR3 loop spans 15 amino acids. Germline CDR1 SGHRS, CDR2 YFSETQ. V lost 0 bases, J lost 0 bases, and 9 bases lay in between. The CDR3 bases are TGCGCCAGCAGCTTGGTTTCAGGGGTGAACACTGAAGCTTTCTTT. This sequence encodes CASSLVSGVNTEAFF.

The chain has TRBV9 and TRBJ2-7; 16 bases align to TRBD2. Trimming at V came to 2 bases and at J to 4 bases, leaving 3 bases not matched to a gene. The CDR3 loop spans 16 amino acids. CDR1 and CDR2 from the germline V gene are SGDLS and YYNGEE. As DNA, the CDR3 is TGTGCCAGCAGCGTGGGACTAGCGGGAGGGCCTTACGAGCAGTACTTC. Translation gives CASSVGLAGGPYEQYF.

CDR3 DNA sequence: TGTGCCTGGAAAGGGACTAGCGGGAGTGGCGCCGGGGAGCTGTTTTTT. This translates into CAWKGTSGSGAGELFF. This chain uses TRBV30 with TRBJ2-2; 14 bases are a match to TRBD2. The CDR3 sequence is 16 residues long. J was trimmed by 6 bases and V by 4 bases; bases with no gene match: 7. Germline CDR1 and CDR2: GTSNPN and SVGIG (reference sequence).

Comments on this clone: Germline and junction disagree at one end, which may indicate a read error. The chain has TRBV7-9 and TRBJ2-3; 10 bases map to TRBD2. The CDR3 spans 15 residues. In germline, CDR1 is SEHNR, CDR2 FQNEAQ (reference sequence). The CDR3, as DNA: TGTGCCAGCAGCCTAGCGGGGGCCAACACAGATACGCAGTATTTT. It is translated as CASSLAGANTDTQYF.

This clone was seen only once. The rearrangement uses TRBV4-2 and TRBJ1-1, with TRBD1 as a possible D gene (5 bases). The length of the CDR3 is 12 residues. Trimming removed 4 bases at V and 8 bases at J, with 11 bases between. Germline assignment: CDR1 LGHNA and CDR2 YNFKEQ. CDR3 sequence (DNA): TGTGCCAGCAGCCCGGGGGGGAGCGAAGCTTTCTTT. Translating gives CASSPGGSEAFF.

The chain recombines TRBV7-2 with TRBJ2-1; possibly TRBD2 for D (6 bases). V dropped 5 bases and J dropped 3 bases, with 14 bases sitting between them. Germline CDR1 reads SGHTA; CDR2 reads FQGNSA. CDR3 length equals 15 residues. CDR3 sequence reads: CASSPSVGNYNEQFF. The DNA for the CDR3 is TGTGCCAGCAGCCCTAGCGTGGGCAACTACAATGAGCAGTTCTTC.

This chain uses TRBV6-1 with TRBJ2-1; maybe TRBD1 (6 bases). V was trimmed by 4 bases and J by 8 bases, leaving 18 bases between them. This CDR3 is 15 amino acids long. Germline CDR1 is MNHNS and CDR2 is SASEGT. DNA for the CDR3: TGTGCCAGCAGTGGATTGGCGGCTGGGGGCTATGAGCAGTTCTTC. This encodes CASSGLAAGGYEQFF.

V gene TRBV6-8 combines with J gene TRBJ1-1, with 7 nucleotides matching TRBD1. This CDR3 contains 16 residues. CDR1 is MNHGY and CDR2 is SAAAGT in the germline V gene. V lost 6 bases, J lost 0 bases, and 10 bases stayed unmatched. As DNA, the CDR3 is TGTGCCAGCAGCCAGACGGACAGGCCCATGAACACTGAAGCTTTCTTT. Its translation: CASSQTDRPMNTEAFF.

The chain carries TRBV30 and TRBJ2-1; 11 nucleotides align to TRBD2. CDR3 size: 18 residues. With 3 bases clipped from V and 2 bases from J, the junction kept 12 bases outside the gene matches. In germline, CDR1 is GTSNPN, CDR2 SVGIG (reference sequence). In DNA form, the CDR3 reads TGTGCCTGGAGATCCGGGACTAGCGGTTCTCCTCCCTACAATGAGCAGTTCTTC. Translation: CAWRSGTSGSPPYNEQFF.

The chain combines TRBV27 with TRBJ2-1; 8 bases are shared with TRBD2. J gave up 7 bases and V 7 bases, and 12 bases lay outside the gene matches. From germline, CDR1 is MNHEY and CDR2 SMNVEV (reference sequence). The CDR3 has 15 residues. CDR3 sequence reads: CASKDPSGLTNEQFF. The DNA for the CDR3 is TGTGCCAGCAAAGACCCTAGCGGGCTTACAAATGAGCAGTTCTTC.